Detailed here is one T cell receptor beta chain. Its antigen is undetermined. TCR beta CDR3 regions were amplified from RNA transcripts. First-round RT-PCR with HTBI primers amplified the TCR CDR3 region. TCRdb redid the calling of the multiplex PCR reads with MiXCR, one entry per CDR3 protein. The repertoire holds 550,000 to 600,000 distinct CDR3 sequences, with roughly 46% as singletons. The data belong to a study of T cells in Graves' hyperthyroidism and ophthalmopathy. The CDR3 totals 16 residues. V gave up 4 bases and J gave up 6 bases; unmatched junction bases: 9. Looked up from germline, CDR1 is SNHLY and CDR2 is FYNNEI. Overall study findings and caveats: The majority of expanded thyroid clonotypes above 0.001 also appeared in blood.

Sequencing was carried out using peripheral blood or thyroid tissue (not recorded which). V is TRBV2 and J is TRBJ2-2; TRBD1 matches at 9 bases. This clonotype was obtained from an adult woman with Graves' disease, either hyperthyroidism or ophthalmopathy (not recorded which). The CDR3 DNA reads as TGTGCCAGCAGTGCCCTGGACAGGGGAGGCCCCGGGGAGCTGTTTTTT. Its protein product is CASSALDRGGPGELFF.